The T cell receptor (beta chain) under discussion was sequenced for a study of human T cells and chemical hapten exposure. TCRdb re-analysed the RACE reads in MiXCR, keeping a single row per CDR3 protein. The sample shows some 79,000 distinct CDR3 sequences, roughly 10% of them seen only once. This clonotype is medium-sized by share. The germline V gene encodes CDR1 DFQATT and CDR2 SNEGSKA (reference sequence). The CDR3 length is 15 residues. The V end was cut by 1 base, the J end by 4 bases, with 16 bases between. The sample's time point: patch test 2, 6 weeks after DPC sensitization. Treatment reported: therapeutic diphenylcyclopropenone sensitization with weekly scalp DPC.

This sequence joins TRBV20-1 and TRBJ1-2, with D perhaps TRBD1 (6 bases). Source: whole blood, taken in connection with sensitization to the hapten diphenylcyclopropenone (DPC). The sequence was obtained from a woman between 45 and 65 years old with alopecia areata. Some clones in this sample may be carry-over from other donors' samples. CDR3 nucleotides: TGCAGTGCTAGAGCGGGGGGGCAATCTCTCTATGGCTACACCTTC. It yields the protein CSARAGGQSLYGYTF.